This T cell receptor (beta chain) was sequenced for a study of OX40 agonist ivuxolimab in advanced cancers. Turning to the study itself: Participants, 65% to 85% male, averaged roughly 60 years of age, ranging from about 20 to 79.

Profiled with immunoSEQ multiplex PCR; TCRdb holds only in-frame clones, not every one. The table lists tens of thousands of clones, about 85% of them singletons. Trimming pared 6 bases from V and 2 bases from J, leaving 13 bases between. The germline CDR1 and CDR2 sequences are SQVTM and ANQGSEA. The CDR3 is 13 residues long. This chain links TRBV29-1 with TRBJ1-1, with D possibly matching TRBD1 (5 bases). The sample in question was CD4+ or CD8+ T cells sorted from blood, obtained in a trial of the OX40 agonist ivuxolimab. The receptor comes from an adult with an advanced solid tumor such as melanoma, head and neck, liver or kidney cancer. The CDR3 nucleotides are TGCAGCGTGATTCGGGGGGACAACACTGAAGCTTTCTTT. It encodes CSVIRGDNTEAFF.